Listed here is a single TCR beta chain. This sample is part of a study of blood T cells in healthy people across ages. A second PCR, run for about 6 to 12 cycles, used a sample-barcoded 5' primer plus a J-beta primer mix. TCRdb processed the 5' RACE reads anew with MiXCR; each CDR3 protein has one entry. The data show approximately 670,000 distinct CDR3 sequences, with approximately 40% seen just once and approximately 31% held by the top ten. CDR1 is SGHTA, CDR2 FQGNSA, per germline. V lost 3 bases to trimming and J lost 2 bases; unmatched junction nucleotides: 4. The CDR3 is made up of 15 amino acids.

This sequence originates from an elderly man in good health. The chain couples TRBV7-2 to TRBJ2-7; TRBD1 agrees at 10 bases. Sequencing was performed on blood. The CDR3 reads CASSFDRGRPYEQYF. CDR3 nucleotides: TGTGCCAGCAGCTTTGACAGGGGGCGACCCTACGAGCAGTACTTC.